This TCR beta chain comes out of a study of T cell repertoires in cytomegalovirus infection. Study-level findings and limits: Based on cumulative public TCR beta family frequency, carriers of CMV plus the relevant HLA were identified.

In regard to this clonotype: The antigen remains unidentified.

Using its own MiXCR run on the reads, TCRdb lists one record per CDR3 protein. The sample contains around 550,000 distinct CDR3 sequences, about 30% of which appear only once. CDR3 length: 14 amino acids. Trimming took off 6 bases at V and 5 bases at J, with 13 bases between the two ends. CDR1 is KGHDR and CDR2 is SFDVKD in the germline V gene. The origin of this receptor is a human donor in good health (CMV status not recorded). Some clones in this sample may be carry-over from other donors' samples. The sample consisted of PBMCs. The rearrangement uses TRBV24-1 and TRBJ1-5; a possible D gene is TRBD1 (5 bases). The CDR3, as DNA: TGTGCCACCAGTACTCAGGGATCGTATCAGCCCCAGCATTTT. Protein sequence: CATSTQGSYQPQHF.